The TCR beta chain described here comes from a study of PD-1 blockade in mismatch repair-deficient tumors. Study as a whole: Enrolled about 2012-2016, patients had progressing, pretreated mismatch repair-deficient cancers of over nine types.

There are a few counts of this clone. No antigen is known for it. The same CDR3 arises from other DNA sequences in this sample as well. The protocol was immunoSEQ multiplex PCR, while the TCRdb copy is restricted to in-frame clones and leaves out a portion. This table has 17,000 or so clones, 84% appearing once. Study findings and constraints: After pembrolizumab, tumor-resident clones rose rapidly, then generally contracted before radiologic responses.

All patients were mismatch repair deficient, assessed by either PCR or immunohistochemistry. TCR sequencing covered a few patients who responded to pembrolizumab. The junction had 8 bases not matched to a gene; V was cut back by 6 bases and J by 1 base. CDR3 length: 15 residues. The germline gives CDR1 MNHNY, CDR2 SVGAGI (reference sequence). The clonotype comes from an adult with mismatch repair-deficient cancer. The chain uses TRBV6-6 and TRBJ2-7; TRBD2 matches at 8 bases. Sequences were derived from PBMCs, sampled less than 25 weeks after starting pembrolizumab. The CDR3 sequence is CASRPPGTSSYEQYF. Written as DNA, the CDR3 is TGTGCCAGCAGACCCCCCGGGACTAGTTCCTACGAGCAGTACTTC.